The clone carrying this T cell receptor (beta chain) was seen a few times. Trimming removed 3 bases from V and 2 bases from J, with 10 bases in between. Germline V gene lookup returns CDR1 ENHRY and CDR2 SYGVKD. CDR3 length equals 14 residues. The entry originates in a study of blood T cell repertoires in COVID-19. Across the whole study: Recovered Cohort 3 donors showed two negative PCRs, clearance, or symptom resolution. The analysed material was cDNA or gDNA that came from T cells, B-cell-depleted T cells, or PBMCs. Acute and convalescent COVID-19 samples came from the United States, Italy and Spain.

As processed by the authors: Estimates of nucleated cell counts were drawn from the amplification of reference gene primers. Clones were read by immunoSEQ multiplex PCR, and TCRdb kept only the in-frame ones, dropping some. Clone size and the V and J calls come from that table; the DNA yielded D and trimming. The sample carries approximately 250,000 clones, approximately 90% recorded once. Sequenced material: PBMCs or T cells enriched from blood (not recorded which). The TCR was taken from a woman aged 55-69 years in a cohort exposed to, infected with or recovered from COVID-19 (not recorded which). The rearrangement joins TRBV10-3 to TRBJ1-2, with D perhaps matching TRBD1 (5 bases). CDR3 nucleotides: TGTGCCATCAGTGACGCTGGGGGGAACTATGGCTACACCTTC. Translated, it gives CAISDAGGNYGYTF.